The clone carrying this TCR beta chain was observed a handful of times. The data originate from a study of neoadjuvant anti-PD-1 for oral cavity cancer. Study context: Most patients had three to four biweekly doses of 3 mg/kg nivolumab before resection. Non-progressing patients received a fourth nivolumab dose near day 43, then surgery on days 50-56.

The method was immunoSEQ multiplex PCR; TCRdb's version includes in-frame clones alone and lacks a portion of them. The profile shows about 23,000 clones, 26% of them singletons. The sample's time point: after neoadjuvant nivolumab, at surgical resection. The CDR3 covers 12 residues. Trimming took 1 base from V and 7 from J, leaving 8 bases between them. Germline V gene data show CDR1 as SGHTS and CDR2 as YDEGEE. Specimen: tumor tissue, collected after nivolumab (anti-PD-1) treatment. The rearrangement uses TRBV5-8 and TRBJ1-1; D gene ambiguous. This TCR came from a person between 40 and 85 years old with oral cavity squamous cell carcinoma. The CDR3 loop reads CASSLPLHEAFF. In DNA form, the CDR3 reads TGTGCCAGCAGCTTGCCCCTCCATGAAGCTTTCTTT.